Listed here are 2 T cell receptor beta chains from one sample, sequenced in a study of cytomegalovirus exposure and HLA in healthy donors (dated by TCRdb to 2016 to 2017). The library was built by means of the immunoSEQ multiplex PCR assay. For the multiplex PCR, a mixture combining 60 forward primers for TCR Vbeta segments and 13 reverse primers for TCR Jbeta segments was used. TCRdb took this table from immuneACCESS and kept in-frame rearrangements with V and J called. Such tables lack part of the clones; where checked against another copy, unresolved V genes explain under half of the gap, and the rest is unexplained. The sample profile shows roughly 140,000 clones; 75% to 80% of them were found once. The ten most abundant clones make up 0.66% of the sample. The sample consisted of PBMCs. The receptors were gathered from a male donor in good health and CMV-seronegative.

The chain recombines TRBV11-2 with TRBJ1-2; 9 bases fit TRBD1. The CDR3 loop spans 14 amino acids. CDR1 SGHAT and CDR2 FQNNGV come from the germline V gene. Germline trimming cut 6 bases from V and 7 bases from J; bases unmatched to any gene: 9. The CDR3 DNA sequence: TGTGCCAGCAGGGAGGACAGGGGATTCGGTGGCTACACCTTC. As protein: CASREDRGFGGYTF.

This clone was found once. J is TRBJ2-1 and V is TRBV5-1; 10 bases are a match to TRBD2. The junction had 6 bases not matched to a gene; V was cut back by 4 bases and J by 5 bases. The CDR3 is 15 amino acids. CDR1 is SGHRS, CDR2 YFSETQ, per germline. This CDR3 reads CASSPTSGMNNEQFF. The CDR3 DNA sequence: TGCGCCAGCAGCCCTACTAGCGGGATGAACAATGAGCAGTTCTTC. Complete variable domain (other parts from reference TRBV5-1 and TRBJ2-1): KAGVTQTPRYLIKTRGQQVTLSCSPISGHRSVSWYQQTPGQGLQFLFEYFSETQRNKGNFPGRFSGRQFSNSRSEMNVSTLELGDSALYLCASSPTSGMNNEQFFGPGTRLTVL.